Following are 21 T cell receptor beta chains from one sample sequenced in a study of blood T cell repertoires in COVID-19. Assay used: immunoSEQ multiplex PCR; TCRdb lists only in-frame clones, some missing. The data contain some 170,000 clones, about three quarters of them singletons. Material for sequencing was peripheral blood. The origin of the receptors is a man aged 70-80 years with acute or convalescent COVID-19.

The V and J genes are TRBV27 and TRBJ1-4; 8 bases fit TRBD1. The CDR3 is 14 residues long. Trimming removed 6 bases from V and 11 bases from J; junction bases left unmatched: 11. Germline V lookup: CDR1 MNHEY, CDR2 SMNVEV (reference sequence). The CDR3 reads CASSLGQGAGKLFF. In nucleotides, the CDR3 is TGTGCCAGCAGCCTAGGTCAGGGGGCAGGCAAACTGTTTTTT.

The gene calls are TRBV19 and TRBJ2-2, with TRBD2 matching 8 bases. The V segment lost 3 bases and the J segment 4 bases; nucleotides outside the gene matches: 10. This CDR3 is 17 amino acids long. Germline lookup yields CDR1 LNHDA and CDR2 SQIVND (reference sequence). In DNA, the CDR3 is TGTGCCAGTAGTATTCGAACTAGCGGAGTCGGCACCGGGGAGCTGTTTTTT. Encoded protein: CASSIRTSGVGTGELFF.

The rearrangement uses TRBV28 and TRBJ2-2; 7 bases are shared with TRBD1. The V segment lost 1 base and the J segment 0 bases; nucleotides outside the gene matches: 2. The germline V gene has CDR1 MDHEN and CDR2 SYDVKM. The CDR3 sequence is 16 residues long. The CDR3 is CASSLSGTANTGELFF. The CDR3 DNA is TGTGCCAGCAGTTTATCTGGGACAGCGAACACCGGGGAGCTGTTTTTT.

This clone was recorded only once. The junction does not match germline at one end; this may be a read error. V is TRBV24-1 and J is TRBJ2-2; TRBD2 agrees at 7 bases. The CDR3 contains 17 residues. Per germline, CDR1 KGHDR and CDR2 SFDVKD. The CDR3 region is CTTSDPRAGVNTGELFF. In nucleotides, the CDR3 is TGTACCACCAGTGACCCGCGGGCGGGGGTTAACACCGGGGAGCTGTTTTTT.

The rearrangement links TRBV6-4 to TRBJ2-2; 9 positions match TRBD1. Germline V gene sequence: CDR1 MRHNA, CDR2 SNTAGT. The V and J ends lost 3 bases and 0 bases, in that order; junction bases with no gene match: 5. The CDR3 spans 17 residues. CDR3 sequence: CASSEGQGPSNTGELFF. For the CDR3, the DNA is TGTGCCAGCAGTGAGGGACAGGGCCCATCGAACACCGGGGAGCTGTTTTTT.

This chain connects TRBV20-1 to TRBJ1-3; 7 bases are a match to TRBD1. The germline V gene encodes CDR1 DFQATT and CDR2 SNEGSKA (reference sequence). The CDR3 spans 14 residues. V was pared by 3 bases and J by 2 bases, with 4 bases of the junction left unmatched. The CDR3 nucleotides are TGCAGTGCTAGTGACAGGGCGACTGGAAACACCATATATTTT. It is translated as CSASDRATGNTIYF.

The J gene is TRBJ1-1, the V gene TRBV7-9; maybe TRBD1 (6 bases). This CDR3 is built from 12 residues. Germline V CDR1 and CDR2: SEHNR, FQNEAQ (reference sequence). Trimming cost V 3 bases and J 4 bases, with 6 bases left between them. The CDR3 DNA follows: TGTGCCAGCAGCTTGGGGGCCACTGAAGCTTTCTTT. Translated: CASSLGATEAFF.

V is TRBV7-9 and J is TRBJ2-1, with 7 bases matching TRBD2. J gave up 5 bases and V 1 base, and 8 bases lay outside the gene matches. This CDR3 comprises 16 residues. The germline gives CDR1 SEHNR, CDR2 FQNEAQ (reference sequence). The CDR3 DNA reads as TGTGCCAGCAGCTTAGGTGTCGGGACTACCCACAATGAGCAGTTCTTC. Translated: CASSLGVGTTHNEQFF.

The chain is built from TRBV6-5 and TRBJ1-2; 8 nucleotides line up with TRBD1. Trimming at V came to 6 bases and at J to 5 bases, leaving 5 bases not matched to a gene. There are 13 residues in the CDR3. CDR1 and CDR2 (germline): MNHEY, SVGAGI. The CDR3 spells CASSLGTGYGYTF. CDR3 sequence (DNA): TGTGCCAGCAGCCTAGGGACAGGTTATGGCTACACCTTC.

The chain uses TRBV14 and TRBJ1-3, with D possibly being TRBD1 (6 bases). Trimming took 1 base from V and 8 from J, leaving 18 bases between them. The length of the CDR3 is 16 residues. CDR1 is SGHDN and CDR2 is FVKESK in the germline V gene. The CDR3 is CASSQVGRGLLDTIYF. The CDR3 DNA reads as TGTGCCAGCAGCCAAGTGGGCAGGGGTCTTCTAGACACCATATATTTT. Full variable domain (remainder filled in from reference TRBV14 and TRBJ1-3): EAGVTQFPSHSVIEKGQTVTLRCDPISGHDNLYWYRRVMGKEIKFLLHFVKESKQDESGMPNNRFLAERTGGTYSTLKVQPAELEDSGVYFCASSQVGRGLLDTIYFGEGSWLTVV.

The chain carries TRBV2 and TRBJ2-7; TRBD1 matches at 8 bases. The V segment lost 3 bases and the J segment 3 bases; nucleotides outside the gene matches: 4. This CDR3 has 14 residues. Germline assignment: CDR1 SNHLY and CDR2 FYNNEI. The CDR3 bases are TGTGCCAGCAGTGACCAGGGGGCCGGCTACGAGCAGTACTTC. Translating gives CASSDQGAGYEQYF.

This clone came up a few times. The genes are TRBV28 and TRBJ1-1; 8 nucleotides agree with TRBD1. The CDR3 has 14 residues. The V and J ends lost 4 bases and 1 base, in that order; junction bases with no gene match: 2. Germline V CDR1 and CDR2: MDHEN, SYDVKM. CDR3 amino acids: CASSYTGGNTEAFF. The DNA for the CDR3 is TGTGCCAGCAGTTACACAGGGGGGAACACTGAAGCTTTCTTT.

With regard to this clone: The sample contains more than one DNA sequence encoding this CDR3. This sequence joins TRBV6-2 or TRBV6-3 and TRBJ1-5; D uncertain. Trimming pared 6 bases from V and 7 bases from J, leaving 10 bases between. There are 12 residues in the CDR3. From germline, CDR1 is MNHEY and CDR2 SVGEGT. The CDR3 sequence is CASSHQAQPQHF. The CDR3 DNA follows: TGTGCCAGCAGCCATCAGGCCCAGCCCCAGCATTTT.

This chain uses TRBV2 with TRBJ2-3; 10 positions match TRBD2. Germline CDR1 and CDR2: SNHLY and FYNNEI. J was trimmed by 0 bases and V by 6 bases; bases with no gene match: 6. This CDR3 region has 16 residues. CDR3 protein: CASRRLAGSSTDTQYF. CDR3 sequence (DNA): TGTGCCAGCAGACGACTAGCGGGTTCTAGCACAGATACGCAGTATTTT.

The J gene is TRBJ2-5, the V gene TRBV3-1 (or the pseudogene TRBV3-2); TRBD2 agrees at 9 bases. Trimming removed 0 bases from V and 5 bases from J; junction bases left unmatched: 4. Germline V gene sequence: CDR1 LGHDT, CDR2 YNNKEL (reference sequence). The length of the CDR3 is 15 residues. The CDR3 is CASSQDSSGEETQYF. The DNA for the CDR3 is TGTGCCAGCAGCCAAGATTCTAGCGGGGAGGAGACCCAGTACTTC.

The chain recombines TRBV12-5 with TRBJ2-2, with TRBD2 matching over 15 bases. CDR1 and CDR2 (germline): LGHNT, FRNRAP. CDR3 length: 18 residues. The junction had 6 bases not matched to a gene; V was cut back by 7 bases and J by 0 bases. This chain's CDR3 is CASVPGLAGGTNTGELFF. The CDR3, as DNA: TGTGCTAGTGTTCCGGGACTAGCGGGAGGAACGAACACCGGGGAGCTGTTTTTT.

The V gene is TRBV15, the J gene TRBJ1-3; 9 positions match TRBD1. V shed 4 bases, J shed 4 bases, and the junction held 8 bases outside the gene matches. Germline V gene lookup returns CDR1 LNHNV and CDR2 YYDKDF (reference sequence). The CDR3 extends over 16 amino acids. In DNA form, the CDR3 reads TGTGCCACCAGCAAGACCGGACAGGGGACAGGAAACACCATATATTTT. Encoded protein: CATSKTGQGTGNTIYF. The full variable domain, in which reference TRBV15 and TRBJ1-3 provide the parts outside the CDR3, is DAMVIQNPRYQVTQFGKPVTLSCSQTLNHNVMYWYQQKSSQAPKLLFHYYDKDFNNEADTPDNFQSRRPNTSFCFLDIRSPGLGDTAMYLCATSKTGQGTGNTIYFGEGSWLTVV.

This chain uses TRBV5-1 with TRBJ2-3, with D tentatively TRBD1 (5 bases). The CDR3 loop spans 14 amino acids. The V end lost 3 bases, the J end lost 2 bases, and 10 bases lay between the germline ends. The V gene's germline CDR1 is SGHRS and CDR2 YFSETQ. The DNA for the CDR3 is TGCGCCAGCAGCTGGCAGGGATTCACAGATACGCAGTATTTT. Translation gives CASSWQGFTDTQYF.

As DNA, the CDR3 is TGTGCCAGCAGCGTAGTATCCGGAGGTGGCTACACCTTC. As protein: CASSVVSGGGYTF. This sequence joins TRBV9 and TRBJ1-2; D is ambiguous. The CDR3 totals 13 residues. Trimming took off 0 bases at V and 7 bases at J, with 10 bases between the two ends. Germline CDR1 reads SGDLS; CDR2 reads YYNGEE.

The rearrangement uses TRBV7-9 and TRBJ2-3; 11 nucleotides match TRBD2. Trimming at V came to 4 bases and at J to 4 bases, leaving 13 bases not matched to a gene. CDR1 SEHNR and CDR2 FQNEAQ come from the germline V gene (reference sequence). There are 18 residues in the CDR3. CDR3 loop: CASSSRISSGRWADTQYF. The CDR3 nucleotides are TGTGCCAGCAGCTCCCGGATTTCTAGCGGGAGGTGGGCAGATACGCAGTATTTT.

The count of this clone is one. This sequence joins TRBV7-6 and TRBJ2-2, with D possibly TRBD2 on 5 matching bases. Germline V gene data show CDR1 as SGHVS and CDR2 as FNYEAQ. The CDR3 consists of 16 residues. Trimming shortened V by 3 bases and J by 5 bases, and 16 bases separated the two germline ends. CDR3 bases: TGTGCCAGCAGCTTGGTCGGCGGGCCGGGGACCGGGGAGCTGTTTTTT. Protein sequence: CASSLVGGPGTGELFF.